This T cell receptor beta chain is from a study of blood T cell repertoires in COVID-19. This CDR3 contains 16 residues. V gave up 5 bases and J gave up 6 bases; unmatched junction bases: 10. Germline CDR1 LNHDA, CDR2 SQIVND (reference sequence). The table came from immunoSEQ multiplex PCR; TCRdb's copy has only in-frame clones and leaves some out. The sample yields fewer than 45,000 clones, around 93% seen once. The chain joins TRBV19 to TRBJ2-1; 10 bases are a match to TRBD2. This TCR came from a woman in her 30s in a cohort sampled during active COVID-19. Source material: peripheral blood. CDR3 DNA sequence: TGTGCCAGTAGTCCCTGGGGACTAGCGCGGCCCAATGAGCAGTTCTTC. It encodes CASSPWGLARPNEQFF.